These T cell receptor beta chains were read from a single sample in a study of cytomegalovirus exposure and HLA in healthy donors. Sequencing was performed with immunoSEQ multiplex PCR; in TCRdb, only in-frame clones are kept and a portion is missing. This sample has around 150,000 clones, with more than 60% found just once. Sample: PBMCs. All receptors come from a male donor in good health and CMV-seronegative. CDR3s include the opening cysteine and the closing phenylalanine or tryptophan. D genes are given only for firm matches. The size of a clone is reported for some rows only, either as once, few or many, or as a class for expanded clones.

CDR3nt: TGCGCCAGCAGCCAAGTCGGGGAGGAAGAGACCCAGTACTTC
CDR3aa: CASSQVGEEETQYF
v_gene: TRBV4-3
abundance: few
d_gene: NA
j_gene: TRBJ2-5

CDR3nt: TGTGCCAGCAGTGTTGGGGGAGGGAACGAGCAGTACTTC
CDR3aa: CASSVGGGNEQYF
v_gene: TRBV6-5
abundance: NA
d_gene: TRBD2
j_gene: TRBJ2-7

CDR3nt: TGTGCCTGGACCGGGGATAGGTTAAGCTCCTACAATGAGCAGTTCTTC
CDR3aa: CAWTGDRLSSYNEQFF
v_gene: TRBV30
abundance: NA
d_gene: NA
j_gene: TRBJ2-1

CDR3nt: TGTGCCAGCAGTTTAACTATAACTCGACCCCAGCATTTT
CDR3aa: CASSLTITRPQHF
v_gene: TRBV28
abundance: NA
d_gene: NA
j_gene: TRBJ1-5

CDR3nt: TGTGCCCATGACAGTGGATTAGCGAACACCGGGGAGCTGTTTTTT
CDR3aa: CAHDSGLANTGELFF
v_gene: TRBV30
abundance: NA
d_gene: NA
j_gene: TRBJ2-2

CDR3nt: TGCAGCGTTGCCAGGGAGGATGAAAAACTGTTTTTT
CDR3aa: CSVAREDEKLFF
v_gene: TRBV29-1
abundance: few
d_gene: NA
j_gene: TRBJ1-4

CDR3nt: TGTGCCAGCAGTGACGGGGACTCTAATGAAAAACTGTTTTTT
CDR3aa: CASSDGDSNEKLFF
v_gene: TRBV2
abundance: NA
d_gene: NA
j_gene: TRBJ1-4

CDR3nt: TGTGCCAGCAGCTACGTACAGGTTGCTGGGGCCAACGTCCTGACTTTC
CDR3aa: CASSYVQVAGANVLTF
v_gene: TRBV2
abundance: NA
d_gene: NA
j_gene: TRBJ2-6

CDR3nt: TGTGCCAGCAGTTACACCCTAGCGGGGTTTAAGACCCAGTACTTC
CDR3aa: CASSYTLAGFKTQYF
v_gene: TRBV6-5
abundance: few
d_gene: TRBD2
j_gene: TRBJ2-5

CDR3nt: TGTGCCAGCAGCTTTGGGGGGGGATACAATGAGCAGTTCTTC
CDR3aa: CASSFGGGYNEQFF
v_gene: TRBV11-2
abundance: NA
d_gene: TRBD2
j_gene: TRBJ2-1